This T cell receptor beta chain was recorded in a study of blood T cell repertoires in COVID-19. Study overall: PBMCs, B-cell-depleted T cells, or T cells provided the cDNA or gDNA that made up the material.

Trimming removed 2 bases at V and 0 bases at J, with 16 bases between. CDR3 length equals 17 residues. CDR1 and CDR2 from the germline V gene are MDHEN and SYDVKM. Seattle's cohort entered during active infection and was followed longitudinally. Original data processing: Scientists estimated how many nucleated cells there were by amplifying reference gene primers. Using immunoSEQ multiplex PCR, the repertoire was profiled, and TCRdb retains in-frame clones only, with some absent. V, J and clone size are taken as reported in that table, and D and trimming were inferred from the DNA itself. The sample has some 300,000 clones, around 92% seen once.

This chain uses TRBV28 with TRBJ1-1; perhaps TRBD1 as D (5 bases). This TCR came from a woman aged 25 to 39 with COVID-19, enrolled during active disease. The sequencing input was peripheral blood. CDR3 protein: CASSLPPHRRLNTEAFF. CDR3 DNA sequence: TGTGCCAGCAGTTTACCGCCTCACAGGCGCCTGAACACTGAAGCTTTCTTT.